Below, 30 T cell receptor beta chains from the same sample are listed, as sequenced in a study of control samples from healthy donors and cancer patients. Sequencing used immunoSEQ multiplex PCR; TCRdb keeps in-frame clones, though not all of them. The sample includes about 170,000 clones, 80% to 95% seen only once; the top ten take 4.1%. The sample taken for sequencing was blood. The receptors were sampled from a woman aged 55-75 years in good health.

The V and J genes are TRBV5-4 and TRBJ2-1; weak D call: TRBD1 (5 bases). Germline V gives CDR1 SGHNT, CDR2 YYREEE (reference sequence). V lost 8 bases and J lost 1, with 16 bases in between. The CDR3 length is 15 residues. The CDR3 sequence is CASQGGAVSYNEQFF. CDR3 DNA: TGTGCCAGTCAGGGTGGGGCCGTTTCCTACAATGAGCAGTTCTTC.

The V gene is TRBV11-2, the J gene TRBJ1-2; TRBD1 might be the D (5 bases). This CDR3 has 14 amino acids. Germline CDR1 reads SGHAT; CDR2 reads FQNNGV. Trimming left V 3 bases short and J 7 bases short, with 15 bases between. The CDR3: CASSFLGEFSGYTF. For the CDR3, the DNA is TGTGCCAGCAGCTTTCTAGGGGAGTTCTCTGGCTACACCTTC. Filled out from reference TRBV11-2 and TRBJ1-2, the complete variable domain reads EAGVAQSPRYKIIEKRQSVAFWCNPISGHATLYWYQQILGQGPKLLIQFQNNGVVDDSQLPKDRFSAERLKGVDSTLKIQPAKLEDSAVYLCASSFLGEFSGYTFGSGTRLTVV.

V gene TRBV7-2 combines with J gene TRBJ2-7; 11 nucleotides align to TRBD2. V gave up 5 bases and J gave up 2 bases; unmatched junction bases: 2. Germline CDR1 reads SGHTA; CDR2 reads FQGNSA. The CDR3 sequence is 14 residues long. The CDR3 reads CASSHSGGAYEQYF. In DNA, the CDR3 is TGTGCCAGCAGCCATAGCGGGGGGGCCTACGAGCAGTACTTC. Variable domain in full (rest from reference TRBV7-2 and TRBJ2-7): GAGVSQSPSNKVTEKGKDVELRCDPISGHTALYWYRQSLGQGLEFLIYFQGNSAPDKSGLPSDRFSAERTGGSVSTLTIQRTQQEDSAVYLCASSHSGGAYEQYFGPGTRLTVT.

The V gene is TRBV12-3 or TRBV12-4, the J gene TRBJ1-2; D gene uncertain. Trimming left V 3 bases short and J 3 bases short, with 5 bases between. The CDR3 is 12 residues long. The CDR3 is CASSFTDYGYTF. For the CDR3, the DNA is TGTGCCAGCAGTTTTACGGACTATGGCTACACCTTC.

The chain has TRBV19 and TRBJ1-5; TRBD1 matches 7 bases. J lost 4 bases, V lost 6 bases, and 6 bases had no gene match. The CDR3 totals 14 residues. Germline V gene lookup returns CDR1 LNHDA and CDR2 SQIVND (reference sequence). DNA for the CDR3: TGTGCCAGTAGATCGGGACAGTCTAATCAGCCCCAGCATTTT. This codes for CASRSGQSNQPQHF. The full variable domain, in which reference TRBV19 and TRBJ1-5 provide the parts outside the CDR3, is DGGITQSPKYLFRKEGQNVTLSCEQNLNHDAMYWYRQDPGQGLRLIYYSQIVNDFQKGDIAEGYSVSREKKESFPLTVTSAQKNPTAFYLCASRSGQSNQPQHFGDGTRLSIL.

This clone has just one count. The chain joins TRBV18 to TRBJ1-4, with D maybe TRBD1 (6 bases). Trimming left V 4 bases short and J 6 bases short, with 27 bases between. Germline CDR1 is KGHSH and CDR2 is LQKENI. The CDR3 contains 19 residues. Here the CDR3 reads CASSLQQGRRSYSYEKLFF. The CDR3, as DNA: TGTGCCAGCTCACTACAACAGGGAAGAAGGTCATATAGTTATGAAAAACTGTTTTTT.

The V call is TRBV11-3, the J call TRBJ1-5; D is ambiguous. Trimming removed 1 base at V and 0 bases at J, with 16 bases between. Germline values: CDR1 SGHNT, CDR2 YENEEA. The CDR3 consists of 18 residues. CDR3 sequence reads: CASSLGLSIVDSNQPQHF. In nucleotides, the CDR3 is TGTGCCAGCAGCTTAGGGCTCTCTATTGTAGATAGCAATCAGCCCCAGCATTTT. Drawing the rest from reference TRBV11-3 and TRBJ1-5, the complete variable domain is EAGVVQSPRYKIIEKKQPVAFWCNPISGHNTLYWYLQNLGQGPELLIRYENEEAVDDSQLPKDRFSAERLKGVDSTLKIQPAELGDSAVYLCASSLGLSIVDSNQPQHFGDGTRLSIL.

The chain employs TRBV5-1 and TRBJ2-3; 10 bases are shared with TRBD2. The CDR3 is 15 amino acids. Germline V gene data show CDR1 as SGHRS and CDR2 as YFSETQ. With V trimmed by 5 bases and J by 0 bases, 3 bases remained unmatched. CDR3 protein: CASSLAGASTDTQYF. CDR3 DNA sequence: TGCGCCAGCAGTCTAGCGGGGGCTAGCACAGATACGCAGTATTTT.

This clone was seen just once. CDR3 sequence reads: CSARDRLAFF. The CDR3 bases are TGCAGTGCTAGAGATAGGTTGGCTTTCTTT. V is TRBV20-1 and J is TRBJ1-1; D is unclear. The V and J ends lost 0 bases and 11 bases respectively, with 7 bases between them. The CDR3 extends over 10 amino acids. Germline V gene data show CDR1 as DFQATT and CDR2 as SNEGSKA (reference sequence).

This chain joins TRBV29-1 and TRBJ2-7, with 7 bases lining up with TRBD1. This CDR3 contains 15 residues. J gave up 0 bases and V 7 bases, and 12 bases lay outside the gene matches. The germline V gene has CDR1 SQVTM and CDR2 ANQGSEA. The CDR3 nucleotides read TGCAGCGCTCCTCCTTGGGACAGCTGCTCCTACGAGCAGTACTTC. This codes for CSAPPWDSCSYEQYF.

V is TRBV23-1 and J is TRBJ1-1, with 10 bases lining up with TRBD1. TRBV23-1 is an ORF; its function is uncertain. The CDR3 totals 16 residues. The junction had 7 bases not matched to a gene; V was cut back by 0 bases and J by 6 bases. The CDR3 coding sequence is TGCGCCAGCAGTCAATCGTTCGGACAGGGGGGTTCTGAAGCTTTCTTT. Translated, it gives CASSQSFGQGGSEAFF.

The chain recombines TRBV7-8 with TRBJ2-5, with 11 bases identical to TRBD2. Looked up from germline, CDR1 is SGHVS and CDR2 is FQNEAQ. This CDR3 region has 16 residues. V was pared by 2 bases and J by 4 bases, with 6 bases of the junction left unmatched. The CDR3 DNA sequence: TGTGCCAGCAGCTTATTACGTCTAGCGGGGGGAGAGACCCAGTACTTC. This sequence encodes CASSLLRLAGGETQYF.

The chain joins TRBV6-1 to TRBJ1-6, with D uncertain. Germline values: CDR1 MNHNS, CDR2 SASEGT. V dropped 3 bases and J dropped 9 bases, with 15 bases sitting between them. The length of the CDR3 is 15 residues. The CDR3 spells CASSETRGFGSPLHF. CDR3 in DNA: TGTGCCAGCAGTGAGACCCGAGGGTTTGGTTCACCCCTCCACTTT.

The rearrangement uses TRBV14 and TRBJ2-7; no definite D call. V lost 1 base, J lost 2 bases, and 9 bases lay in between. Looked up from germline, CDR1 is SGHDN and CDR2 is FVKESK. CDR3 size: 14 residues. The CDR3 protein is CASSQVFTTYEQYF. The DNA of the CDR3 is TGTGCCAGCAGCCAAGTTTTCACAACCTACGAGCAGTACTTC.

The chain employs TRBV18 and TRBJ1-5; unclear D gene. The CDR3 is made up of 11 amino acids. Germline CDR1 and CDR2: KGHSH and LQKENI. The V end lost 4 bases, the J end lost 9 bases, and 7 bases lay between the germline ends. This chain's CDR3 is CASSLSGPQHF. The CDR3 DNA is TGTGCCAGCTCACTATCAGGGCCCCAGCATTTT.

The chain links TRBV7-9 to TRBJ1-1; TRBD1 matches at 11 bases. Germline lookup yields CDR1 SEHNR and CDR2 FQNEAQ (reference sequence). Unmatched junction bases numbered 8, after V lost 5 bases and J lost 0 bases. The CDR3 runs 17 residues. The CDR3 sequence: CASSIGQGAFMNTEAFF. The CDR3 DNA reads TGTGCCAGCAGCATCGGACAGGGGGCCTTCATGAACACTGAAGCTTTCTTT.

The CDR3 here is CASSQDIAGVGGEQFF. CDR3 DNA sequence: TGTGCCAGCAGCCAAGATATCGCAGGGGTCGGAGGTGAGCAGTTCTTC. The V gene is TRBV4-2, the J gene TRBJ2-1, with D perhaps TRBD1 (6 bases). V lost 0 bases, J lost 9 bases, and 18 bases lay in between. CDR3 size: 16 residues. The germline CDR1 and CDR2 sequences are LGHNA and YNFKEQ.

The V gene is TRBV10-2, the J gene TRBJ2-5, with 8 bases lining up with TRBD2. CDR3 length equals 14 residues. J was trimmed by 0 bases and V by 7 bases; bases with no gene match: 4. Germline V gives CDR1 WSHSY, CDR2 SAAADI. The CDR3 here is CASNSGNNQETQYF. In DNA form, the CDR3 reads TGCGCCAGCAATAGCGGGAATAACCAAGAGACCCAGTACTTC.

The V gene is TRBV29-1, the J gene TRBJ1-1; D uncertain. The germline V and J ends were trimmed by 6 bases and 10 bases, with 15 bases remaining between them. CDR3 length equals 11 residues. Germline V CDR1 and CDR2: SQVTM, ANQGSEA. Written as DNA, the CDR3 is TGCAGCGTAGTGAGAACCGGGCCAGCTTTCTTT. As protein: CSVVRTGPAFF. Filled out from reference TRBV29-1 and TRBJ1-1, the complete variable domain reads SAVISQKPSRDICQRGTSLTIQCQVDSQVTMMFWYRQQPGQSLTLIATANQGSEATYESGFVIDKFPISRPNLTFSTLTVSNMSPEDSSIYLCSVVRTGPAFFGQGTRLTVV.

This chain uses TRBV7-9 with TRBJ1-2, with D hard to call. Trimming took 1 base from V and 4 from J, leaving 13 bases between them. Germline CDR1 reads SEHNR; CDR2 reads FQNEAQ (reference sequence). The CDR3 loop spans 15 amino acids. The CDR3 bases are TGTGCCAGCAGCTTAGTCTCCTGGCGGGGCTATGGCTACACCTTC. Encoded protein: CASSLVSWRGYGYTF.

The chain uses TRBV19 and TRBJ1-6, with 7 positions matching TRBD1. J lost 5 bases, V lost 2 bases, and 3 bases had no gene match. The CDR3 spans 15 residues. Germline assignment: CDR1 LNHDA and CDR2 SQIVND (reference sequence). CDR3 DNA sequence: TGTGCCAGTAGTATACAGGGGGACCATAATTCACCCCTCCACTTT. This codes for CASSIQGDHNSPLHF.

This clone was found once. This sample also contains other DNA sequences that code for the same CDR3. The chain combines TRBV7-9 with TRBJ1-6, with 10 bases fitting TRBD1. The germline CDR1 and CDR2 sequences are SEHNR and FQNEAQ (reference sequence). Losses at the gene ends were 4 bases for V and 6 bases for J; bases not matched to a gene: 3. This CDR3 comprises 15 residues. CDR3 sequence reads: CASSYRDRGNSPLHF. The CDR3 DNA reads TGTGCCAGCAGCTACCGGGACAGGGGTAATTCACCCCTCCACTTT.

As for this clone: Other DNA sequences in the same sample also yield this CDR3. The CDR3 sequence: CASSEGRGSEKLFF. The CDR3 nucleotides are TGTGCCAGCAGTGAGGGCAGGGGTTCTGAAAAACTGTTTTTT. The chain joins TRBV2 to TRBJ1-4, with D possibly being TRBD1 (6 bases). V dropped 3 bases and J dropped 7 bases, with 12 bases sitting between them. This CDR3 has 14 residues. Germline assignment: CDR1 SNHLY and CDR2 FYNNEI.

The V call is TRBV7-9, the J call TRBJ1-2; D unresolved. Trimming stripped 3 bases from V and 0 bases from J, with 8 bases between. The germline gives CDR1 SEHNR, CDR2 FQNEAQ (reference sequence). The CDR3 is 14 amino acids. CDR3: CASSFGETNYGYTF. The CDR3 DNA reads TGTGCCAGCAGCTTTGGTGAAACTAACTATGGCTACACCTTC.

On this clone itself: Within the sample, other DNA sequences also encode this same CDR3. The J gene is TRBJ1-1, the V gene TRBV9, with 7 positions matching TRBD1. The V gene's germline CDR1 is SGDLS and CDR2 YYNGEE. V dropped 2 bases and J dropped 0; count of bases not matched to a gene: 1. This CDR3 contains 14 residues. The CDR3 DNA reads TGTGCCAGCAGCGTGGGACAGATGAACACTGAAGCTTTCTTT. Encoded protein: CASSVGQMNTEAFF.

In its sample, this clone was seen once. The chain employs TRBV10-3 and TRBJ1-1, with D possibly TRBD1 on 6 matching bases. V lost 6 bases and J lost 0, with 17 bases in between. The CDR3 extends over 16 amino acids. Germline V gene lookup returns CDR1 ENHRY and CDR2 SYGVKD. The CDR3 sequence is CAIRPQGSGMNTEAFF. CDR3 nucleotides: TGTGCCATCAGACCGCAGGGGTCGGGCATGAACACTGAAGCTTTCTTT.

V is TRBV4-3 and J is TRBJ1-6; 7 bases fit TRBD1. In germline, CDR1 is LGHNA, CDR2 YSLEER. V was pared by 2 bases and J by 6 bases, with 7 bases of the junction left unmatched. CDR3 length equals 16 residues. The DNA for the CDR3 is TGCGCCAGCAGCCAATATATAGGGGGCCTTAATTCACCCCTCCACTTT. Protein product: CASSQYIGGLNSPLHF.

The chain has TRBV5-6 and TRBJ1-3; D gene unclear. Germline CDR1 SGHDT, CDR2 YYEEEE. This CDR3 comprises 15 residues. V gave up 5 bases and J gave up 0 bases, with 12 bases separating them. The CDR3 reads CASSSTMSSGNTIYF. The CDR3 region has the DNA TGTGCCAGCAGTTCGACTATGAGCTCTGGAAACACCATATATTTT.

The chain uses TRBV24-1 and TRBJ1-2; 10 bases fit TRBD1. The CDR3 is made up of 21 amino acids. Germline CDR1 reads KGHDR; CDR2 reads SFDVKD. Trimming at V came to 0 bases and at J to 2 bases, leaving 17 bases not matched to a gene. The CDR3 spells CATSDLHRGDRGTLPNYGYTF. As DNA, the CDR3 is TGTGCCACCAGTGATTTGCACCGGGGGGACAGGGGAACTCTTCCGAACTATGGCTACACCTTC.

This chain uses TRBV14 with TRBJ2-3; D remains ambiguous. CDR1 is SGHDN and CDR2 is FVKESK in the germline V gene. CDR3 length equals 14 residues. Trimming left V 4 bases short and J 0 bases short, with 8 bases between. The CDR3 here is CASSPIGSTDTQYF. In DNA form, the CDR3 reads TGTGCCAGCAGCCCGATTGGTAGCACAGATACGCAGTATTTT.